This T cell receptor beta chain appears in the sequencing data of a study of blood T cells in healthy people across ages. Study-wide points: A roughly linear fall in TCR beta diversity per million T cells was seen with increasing age.

Remarks on this clonotype: Its specificity is not known.

Germline CDR1 and CDR2: MDHEN and SYDVKM. Trimming left V 7 bases short and J 6 bases short, with 22 bases between. The CDR3 covers 15 residues. Samples each yielded at least 5.5 micrograms of total RNA. Using a J-beta primer mix together with a sample-barcoded 5' primer, a second PCR was run for about 7 to 12 cycles. Via MiXCR, TCRdb re-called the 5' RACE reads, giving one row per CDR3 protein. The sample holds roughly 730,000 distinct CDR3 sequences, roughly 50% seen once. The TCR sequence derives from a middle-aged man in good health. V and J are TRBV28 and TRBJ2-7; maybe TRBD2 (5 bases). Sequencing input: blood. In DNA form, the CDR3 reads TGTGCCAGCACGGTGGAGGTCTCCCCTTCAGGCGAGCAGTACTTC. Its protein product is CASTVEVSPSGEQYF.